This paragraph reports one TCR beta chain. The data were obtained in a study of blood T cell repertoires in COVID-19. Study at large: PBMCs, B-cell-depleted T cells, or T cells were the source of the cDNA or gDNA that made up the material.

Methods used by the authors: Cell counts per sample came from amplifying reference gene primers. The repertoire was sequenced with immunoSEQ multiplex PCR; TCRdb's copy has only in-frame clones and lacks some. D and trimming were read from the DNA, whereas the V and J calls and clone size are those reported in that table. Of some 280,000 clones listed, 86% are singletons. The specimen was peripheral blood. This clonotype was sampled from a woman in her 30s with active or convalescent COVID-19.

CDR3 sequence reads: CASSPPPDRGRPSSGNTIYF. CDR3 DNA: TGTGCCAGCAGCCCCCCCCCGGACAGGGGGCGCCCGAGCTCTGGAAACACCATATATTTT. The V call is TRBV27, the J call TRBJ1-3; 11 bases are shared with TRBD1. CDR3 size: 20 residues. Germline values: CDR1 MNHEY, CDR2 SMNVEV (reference sequence). With V trimmed by 6 bases and J by 0 bases, 16 bases remained unmatched.